The next 23 T cell receptor beta chains were all read from a single sample in a study of blood T cells in healthy people across ages. Next came a second PCR, run for roughly 6 to 11 cycles, which used a sample-barcoded 5' primer along with a J-beta primer mix. In TCRdb, the 5' RACE reads were re-called with MiXCR into one record per CDR3 protein. The sample has some 690,000 distinct CDR3 sequences; about a fifth are singletons. Source material: blood. The receptor set was obtained from a man in his 70s in good health.

The rearrangement uses TRBV28 and TRBJ2-7, with a weak D call TRBD1 (6 bases). V gave up 5 bases and J gave up 0 bases, with 14 bases separating them. The germline V gene encodes CDR1 MDHEN and CDR2 SYDVKM. This CDR3 contains 15 residues. CDR3 nucleotides: TGTGCCAGCAGTGAAAACAGGGCCCCCTCCTACGAGCAGTACGTC. Its translation is CASSENRAPSYEQYV.

V usage is TRBV20-1 and J usage is TRBJ1-4; 7 bases map to TRBD1. The CDR3 covers 12 residues. CDR1 and CDR2 (germline): DFQATT, SNEGSKA (reference sequence). The CDR3: CVQGQNNEKLFF. In DNA, the CDR3 is TGCGTACAGGGGCAGAATAATGAAAAACTGTTTTTT.

The chain has TRBV4-2 and TRBJ2-7, with D perhaps TRBD1 or TRBD2 (5 bases each). Deletions cut 2 bases from V and 2 bases from J, with 10 bases between. Germline values: CDR1 LGHNA, CDR2 YNFKEQ. The CDR3 runs to 14 residues. The CDR3 DNA sequence: TGTGCCAGCAGCCAATCCCGGGGCGCCTACGAGCAGTACTTC. This translates into CASSQSRGAYEQYF.

This sequence joins TRBV29-1 and TRBJ1-4; no definite D call. Trimming stripped 6 bases from V and 0 bases from J, with 8 bases between. CDR1 is SQVTM, CDR2 ANQGSEA, per germline. This CDR3 has 13 amino acids. The CDR3 reads CSVNSATNEKLFF. As DNA, the CDR3 is TGCAGCGTGAACAGTGCAACTAATGAAAAACTGTTTTTT. The complete variable domain, with remaining parts taken from reference TRBV29-1 and TRBJ1-4, reads SAVISQKPSRDICQRGTSLTIQCQVDSQVTMMFWYRQQPGQSLTLIATANQGSEATYESGFVIDKFPISRPNLTFSTLTVSNMSPEDSSIYLCSVNSATNEKLFFGSGTQLSVL.

The chain is built from TRBV29-1 and TRBJ1-2; a weak D match, TRBD1 (5 bases). Germline values: CDR1 SQVTM, CDR2 ANQGSEA. V lost 1 base, J lost 4 bases, and 13 bases lay in between. The CDR3 loop spans 14 amino acids. For the CDR3, the DNA is TGCAGCGTTGAAGCAGGGCTCGGGGTCTATGGCTACACCTTC. Translated: CSVEAGLGVYGYTF.

In this sample, this clonotype turned up many times. This rearrangement joins TRBV29-1 to TRBJ1-2; maybe TRBD1 (5 bases). From germline, CDR1 is SQVTM and CDR2 ANQGSEA. CDR3 length equals 11 residues. V lost 5 bases and J 7 bases, leaving 11 bases between the germline ends. DNA for the CDR3: TGCAGCGTTCAGGGCCGGGGTGGCTACACCTTC. It is translated as CSVQGRGGYTF. The full variable domain, its missing parts supplied by reference TRBV29-1 and TRBJ1-2, is SAVISQKPSRDICQRGTSLTIQCQVDSQVTMMFWYRQQPGQSLTLIATANQGSEATYESGFVIDKFPISRPNLTFSTLTVSNMSPEDSSIYLCSVQGRGGYTFGSGTRLTVV.

DNA of the CDR3: TGTGCCAGCAGCTTAGGGACAGGGGCAAACACAGATACGCAGTATTTT. Translation gives CASSLGTGANTDTQYF. The rearrangement joins TRBV7-2 to TRBJ2-3; TRBD1 matches at 9 bases. V trimming: 1 base; J trimming: 2 bases; junction bases outside the gene matches: 4. Germline V gene lookup returns CDR1 SGHTA and CDR2 FQGNSA. This CDR3 is built from 16 residues.

This sequence joins TRBV7-9 and TRBJ1-1, with a weak D call TRBD1 (6 bases). This CDR3 comprises 14 residues. Trimming removed 5 bases at V and 0 bases at J, with 10 bases between. Germline V gene data show CDR1 as SEHNR and CDR2 as FQNEAQ (reference sequence). The CDR3 here is CASSQWGLNTEAFF. As DNA, the CDR3 is TGTGCCAGCAGCCAGTGGGGGCTGAACACTGAAGCTTTCTTT. Together with reference TRBV7-9 and TRBJ1-1, the CDR3 gives the full variable domain: DTGVSQNPRHKITKRGQNVTFRCDPISEHNRLYWYRQTLGQGPEFLTYFQNEAQLEKSRLLSDRFSAERPKGSFSTLEIQRTEQGDSAMYLCASSQWGLNTEAFFGQGTRLTVV.

The chain carries TRBV29-1 and TRBJ1-2, with 7 bases fitting TRBD1. CDR3 length: 13 residues. Germline lookup yields CDR1 SQVTM and CDR2 ANQGSEA. The V segment lost 3 bases and the J segment 2 bases; nucleotides outside the gene matches: 3. The CDR3 here is CSVDRQGNYGYTF. The CDR3 region has the DNA TGCAGCGTTGACCGACAGGGAAACTATGGCTACACCTTC.

This chain joins TRBV24-1 and TRBJ1-1; 7 nucleotides match TRBD1. Germline lookup yields CDR1 KGHDR and CDR2 SFDVKD. This CDR3 is built from 16 residues. V lost 3 bases, J lost 2 bases, and 8 bases stayed unmatched. CDR3 sequence reads: CATSDARQGRNTEAFF. CDR3 DNA sequence: TGTGCCACCAGTGATGCCCGACAGGGAAGAAACACTGAAGCTTTCTTT.

The sample holds a few counts of this clonotype. The chain has TRBV12-3 or TRBV12-4 and TRBJ1-6, with D uncertain. The CDR3 runs to 15 residues. The V gene lost 3 bases and the J gene lost 7 bases, with 13 bases spanning the gap. CDR3 sequence reads: CASSFGQAGNSPLHF. The CDR3 region has the DNA TGTGCCAGCAGTTTTGGGCAGGCAGGAAATTCACCCCTCCACTTT.

This clonotype has at least ten counts. The chain carries TRBV7-2 and TRBJ1-1; 9 nucleotides match TRBD1. This CDR3 contains 14 residues. The V gene's germline CDR1 is SGHTA and CDR2 FQGNSA. V shed 4 bases, J shed 12 bases, and the junction held 12 bases outside the gene matches. CDR3 region: CASSSDPGTGRPFF. In nucleotides, the CDR3 is TGTGCCAGCAGCTCTGATCCCGGGACAGGGAGGCCTTTCTTT.

J is TRBJ2-3 and V is TRBV7-9; D call uncertain. Trimming pared 1 base from V and 4 bases from J, leaving 12 bases between. The length of the CDR3 is 15 residues. CDR1 is SEHNR and CDR2 is FQNEAQ in the germline V gene (reference sequence). The CDR3 DNA is TGTGCCAGCAGCTTAGAATTGGGGATGGCAGATACGCAGTATTTT. Its protein is CASSLELGMADTQYF. The variable domain in full, with the rest retrieved from reference TRBV7-9 and TRBJ2-3, is DTGVSQNPRHKITKRGQNVTFRCDPISEHNRLYWYRQTLGQGPEFLTYFQNEAQLEKSRLLSDRFSAERPKGSFSTLEIQRTEQGDSAMYLCASSLELGMADTQYFGPGTRLTVL.

This clonotype was detected ten times or more. This chain connects TRBV20-1 to TRBJ1-4; the D is unclear. The germline gives CDR1 DFQATT, CDR2 SNEGSKA (reference sequence). This CDR3 has 15 amino acids. Trimming left V 3 bases short and J 0 bases short, with 11 bases between. CDR3 amino acids: CSASVPGSTNEKLFF. CDR3 nucleotide sequence: TGCAGTGCTAGTGTTCCCGGGTCAACTAATGAAAAACTGTTTTTT.

The rearrangement uses TRBV12-3 or TRBV12-4 and TRBJ2-1; D remains ambiguous. Trimming removed 3 bases at V and 15 bases at J, with 18 bases between. The CDR3 is made up of 13 amino acids. CDR3 region: CASSFLGSPVMFF. CDR3 nucleotides: TGTGCCAGCAGTTTCTTAGGCAGCCCTGTCATGTTCTTC.

The rearrangement joins TRBV28 to TRBJ2-5; the D gene could be TRBD1 or TRBD2 (5 bases each). There are 15 residues in the CDR3. CDR1 is MDHEN, CDR2 SYDVKM, per germline. The V and J ends lost 6 bases and 2 bases respectively, with 16 bases between them. The CDR3: CASSTMGTQQETQYF. CDR3 sequence (DNA): TGTGCCAGCAGCACTATGGGGACCCAGCAAGAGACCCAGTACTTC.

CDR3 amino acids: CASSLFISYNEQFF. DNA for the CDR3: TGCGCCAGCAGCTTGTTCATCTCCTACAATGAGCAGTTCTTC. This chain uses TRBV5-1 with TRBJ2-1; the D is unclear. Germline CDR1 and CDR2: SGHRS and YFSETQ. The ends were cut back, 1 base at V and 0 bases at J, with 5 bases in the middle. There are 14 residues in the CDR3.

This clonotype was picked up a small number of times. The chain couples TRBV7-6 to TRBJ2-3, with 7 bases that match TRBD2. J lost 4 bases, V lost 5 bases, and 12 bases had no gene match. Germline assignment: CDR1 SGHVS and CDR2 FNYEAQ. The CDR3 has 16 residues. CDR3 bases: TGTGCCAGCAGCCCCCATTTGCGGGAGAGGGCAGATACGCAGTATTTT. Translation gives CASSPHLRERADTQYF.

This chain links TRBV20-1 with TRBJ2-5, with 12 bases identical to TRBD2. This CDR3 spans 16 amino acids. V lost 2 bases, J lost 2 bases, and 6 bases stayed unmatched. The germline V gene has CDR1 DFQATT and CDR2 SNEGSKA (reference sequence). The chain's CDR3 is CSARSRLAGVQETQYF. CDR3 nucleotide sequence: TGCAGTGCTAGATCCCGACTAGCGGGGGTACAAGAGACCCAGTACTTC.

This clonotype appeared a few times. The chain combines TRBV5-1 with TRBJ2-1; D call uncertain. The CDR3 has 16 amino acids. The germline V gene has CDR1 SGHRS and CDR2 YFSETQ. V was pared by 4 bases and J by 2 bases, with 16 bases between. In DNA, the CDR3 is TGCGCCAGCAGCCAGATGGAGTATCGGGCCTACAATGAGCAGTTCTTC. Its protein is CASSQMEYRAYNEQFF.

The gene calls are TRBV6-2 or TRBV6-3 and TRBJ2-5; D not resolved. The J call may be mistaken, given a closer DNA end match to TRBJ2-1. Germline V gene data show CDR1 as MNHEY and CDR2 as SVGEGT. This CDR3 is 13 amino acids long. CDR3 residues: CASSSLDQREQFF. CDR3 nucleotide sequence: TGTGCCAGCAGTTCCTTGGACCAAAGGGAGCAGTTCTTC.

The J gene is TRBJ1-4, the V gene TRBV29-1; D is ambiguous. The V end lost 7 bases, the J end lost 5 bases, and 11 bases lay between the germline ends. Germline loops: CDR1 SQVTM, CDR2 ANQGSEA. CDR3 size: 12 residues. CDR3 DNA: TGCAGCGCCCGGGTCTCCAATGAAAAACTGTTTTTT. Encoded protein: CSARVSNEKLFF. Filled out from reference TRBV29-1 and TRBJ1-4, the complete variable domain reads SAVISQKPSRDICQRGTSLTIQCQVDSQVTMMFWYRQQPGQSLTLIATANQGSEATYESGFVIDKFPISRPNLTFSTLTVSNMSPEDSSIYLCSARVSNEKLFFGSGTQLSVL.

This clonotype came up a few times. The V and J genes are TRBV3-1 and TRBJ2-5; D not resolved. CDR1 LGHDT and CDR2 YNNKEL come from the germline V gene (reference sequence). This CDR3 region has 14 residues. Trimming pared 4 bases from V and 5 bases from J, leaving 14 bases between. For the CDR3, the DNA is TGTGCCAGCAGCCCAGAGGTCCCCGATGAGACCCAGTACTTC. Protein: CASSPEVPDETQYF.